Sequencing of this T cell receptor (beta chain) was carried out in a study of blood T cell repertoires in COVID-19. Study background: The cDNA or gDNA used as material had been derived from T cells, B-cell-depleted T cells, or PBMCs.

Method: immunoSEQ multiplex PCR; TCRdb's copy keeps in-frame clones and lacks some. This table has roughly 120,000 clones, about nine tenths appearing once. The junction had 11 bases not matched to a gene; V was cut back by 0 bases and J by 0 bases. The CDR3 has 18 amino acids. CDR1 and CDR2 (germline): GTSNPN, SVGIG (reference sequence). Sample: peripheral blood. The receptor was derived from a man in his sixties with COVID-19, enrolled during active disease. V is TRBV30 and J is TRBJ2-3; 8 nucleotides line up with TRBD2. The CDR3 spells CAWSVGVGRAPSTDTQYF. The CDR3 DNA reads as TGTGCCTGGAGTGTAGGGGTCGGGAGGGCACCTAGCACAGATACGCAGTATTTT.